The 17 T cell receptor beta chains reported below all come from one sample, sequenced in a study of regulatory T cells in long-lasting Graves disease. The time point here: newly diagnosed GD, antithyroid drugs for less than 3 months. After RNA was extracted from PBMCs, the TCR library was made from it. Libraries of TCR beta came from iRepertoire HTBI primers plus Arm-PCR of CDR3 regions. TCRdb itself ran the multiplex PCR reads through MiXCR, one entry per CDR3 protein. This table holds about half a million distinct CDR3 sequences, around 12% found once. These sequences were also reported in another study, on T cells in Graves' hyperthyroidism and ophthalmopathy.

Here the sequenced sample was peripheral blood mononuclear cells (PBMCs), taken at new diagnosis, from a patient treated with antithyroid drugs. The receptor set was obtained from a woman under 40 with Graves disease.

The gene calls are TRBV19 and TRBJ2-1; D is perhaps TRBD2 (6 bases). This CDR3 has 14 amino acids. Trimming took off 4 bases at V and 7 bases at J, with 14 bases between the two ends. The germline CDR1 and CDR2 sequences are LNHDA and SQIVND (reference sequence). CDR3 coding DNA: TGTGCCAGTAGTAACCCGGGAGCTTCTAATGAGCAGTTCTTC. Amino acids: CASSNPGASNEQFF. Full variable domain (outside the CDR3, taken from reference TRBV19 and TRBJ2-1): DGGITQSPKYLFRKEGQNVTLSCEQNLNHDAMYWYRQDPGQGLRLIYYSQIVNDFQKGDIAEGYSVSREKKESFPLTVTSAQKNPTAFYLCASSNPGASNEQFFGPGTRLTVL.

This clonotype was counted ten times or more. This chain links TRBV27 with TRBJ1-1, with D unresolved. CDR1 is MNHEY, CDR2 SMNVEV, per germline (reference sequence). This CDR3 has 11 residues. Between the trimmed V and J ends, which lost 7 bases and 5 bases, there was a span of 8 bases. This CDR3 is CASTWGTEAFF. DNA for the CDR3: TGTGCCAGCACATGGGGAACTGAAGCTTTCTTT.

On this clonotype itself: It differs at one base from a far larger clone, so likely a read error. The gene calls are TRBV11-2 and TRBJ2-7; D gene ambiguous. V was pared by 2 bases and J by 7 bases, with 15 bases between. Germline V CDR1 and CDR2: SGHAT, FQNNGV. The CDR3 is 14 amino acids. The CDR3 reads CASSLNPESNEQYF. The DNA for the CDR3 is TGTGCCAGCAGCTTAAACCCCGAATCCAATGAGCAGTACTTC.

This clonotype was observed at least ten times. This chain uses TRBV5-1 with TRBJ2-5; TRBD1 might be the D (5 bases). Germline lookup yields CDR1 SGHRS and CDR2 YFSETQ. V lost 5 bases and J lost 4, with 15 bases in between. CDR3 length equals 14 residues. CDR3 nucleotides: TGCGCCAGCAGACAGGACATCATCGGAGAGACCCAGTACTTC. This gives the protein CASRQDIIGETQYF.

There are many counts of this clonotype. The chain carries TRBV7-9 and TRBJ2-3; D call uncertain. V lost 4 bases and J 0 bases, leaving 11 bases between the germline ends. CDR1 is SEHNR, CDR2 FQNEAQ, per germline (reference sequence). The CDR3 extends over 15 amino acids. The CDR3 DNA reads TGTGCCAGCAGCTCCGCAGCTAGTAGCACAGATACGCAGTATTTT. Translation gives CASSSAASSTDTQYF.

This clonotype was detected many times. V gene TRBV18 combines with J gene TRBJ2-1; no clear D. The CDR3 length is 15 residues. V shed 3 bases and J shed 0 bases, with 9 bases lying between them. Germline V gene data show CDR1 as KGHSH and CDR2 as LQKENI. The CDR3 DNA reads TGTGCCAGCTCACCCGTAGCCTACTCCTACAATGAGCAGTTCTTC. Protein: CASSPVAYSYNEQFF.

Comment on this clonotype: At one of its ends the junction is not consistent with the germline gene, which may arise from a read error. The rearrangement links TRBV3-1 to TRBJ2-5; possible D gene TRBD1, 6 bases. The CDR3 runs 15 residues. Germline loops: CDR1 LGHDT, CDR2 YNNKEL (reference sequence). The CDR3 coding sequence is TGTGCCAGCAGCCAAGAGACAGGCCCTGGAGAGGCCCAGTACTTC. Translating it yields CASSQETGPGEAQYF.

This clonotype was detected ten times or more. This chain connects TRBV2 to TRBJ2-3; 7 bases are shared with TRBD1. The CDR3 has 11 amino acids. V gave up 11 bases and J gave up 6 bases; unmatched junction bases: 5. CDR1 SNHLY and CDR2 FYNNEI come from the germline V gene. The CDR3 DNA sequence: TGTGCCGGCGGACAGGTGGATACGCAGTATTTT. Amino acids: CAGGQVDTQYF.

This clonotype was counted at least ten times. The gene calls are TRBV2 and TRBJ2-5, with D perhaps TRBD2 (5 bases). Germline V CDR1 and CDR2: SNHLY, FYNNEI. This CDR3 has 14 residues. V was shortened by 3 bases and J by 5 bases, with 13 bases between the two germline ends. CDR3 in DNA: TGTGCCAGCAGTGACGGCGCGGGTTCGGAGACCCAGTACTTC. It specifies CASSDGAGSETQYF.

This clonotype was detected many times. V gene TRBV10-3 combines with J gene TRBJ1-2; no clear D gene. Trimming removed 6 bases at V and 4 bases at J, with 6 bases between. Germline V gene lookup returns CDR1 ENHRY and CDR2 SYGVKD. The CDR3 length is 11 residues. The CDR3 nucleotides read TGTGCCATCAGGGAGACCTATGGCTACACCTTC. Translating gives CAIRETYGYTF.

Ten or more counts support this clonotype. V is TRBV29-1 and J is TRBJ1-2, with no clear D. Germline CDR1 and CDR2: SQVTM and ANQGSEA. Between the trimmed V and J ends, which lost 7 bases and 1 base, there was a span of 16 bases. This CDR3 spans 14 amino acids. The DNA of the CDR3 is TGCAGCGCACCCACCTCAATCAGTAACTATGGCTACACCTTC. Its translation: CSAPTSISNYGYTF.

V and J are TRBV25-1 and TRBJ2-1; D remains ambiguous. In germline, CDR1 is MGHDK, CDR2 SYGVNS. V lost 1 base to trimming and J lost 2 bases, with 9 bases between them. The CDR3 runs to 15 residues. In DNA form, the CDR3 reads TGTGCCAGCAGTGAATGGCCTGTTGCCTACAATGAGCAGTTCTTC. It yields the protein CASSEWPVAYNEQFF.

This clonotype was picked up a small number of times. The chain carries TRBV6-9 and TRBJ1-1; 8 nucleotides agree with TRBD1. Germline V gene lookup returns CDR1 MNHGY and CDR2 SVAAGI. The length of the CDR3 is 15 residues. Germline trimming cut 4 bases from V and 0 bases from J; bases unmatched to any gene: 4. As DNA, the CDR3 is TGTGCCAGCAGTTTCAGGACAGGGTTGAACACTGAAGCTTTCTTT. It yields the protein CASSFRTGLNTEAFF.

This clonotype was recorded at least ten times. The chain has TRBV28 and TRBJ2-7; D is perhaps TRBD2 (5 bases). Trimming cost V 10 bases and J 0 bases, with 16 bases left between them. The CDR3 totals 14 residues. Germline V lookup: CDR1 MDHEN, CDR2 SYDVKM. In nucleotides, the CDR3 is TGTGCCATCGAACGCGCGGGTAGCTCCTACGAGCAGTACTTC. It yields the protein CAIERAGSSYEQYF.

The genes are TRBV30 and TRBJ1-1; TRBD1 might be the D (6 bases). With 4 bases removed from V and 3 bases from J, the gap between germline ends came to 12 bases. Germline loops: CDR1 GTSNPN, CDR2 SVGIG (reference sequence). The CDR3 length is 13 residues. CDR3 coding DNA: TGTGCCTGGATAGGGGAGGGGGACACTGAAGCTTTCTTT. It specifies CAWIGEGDTEAFF.

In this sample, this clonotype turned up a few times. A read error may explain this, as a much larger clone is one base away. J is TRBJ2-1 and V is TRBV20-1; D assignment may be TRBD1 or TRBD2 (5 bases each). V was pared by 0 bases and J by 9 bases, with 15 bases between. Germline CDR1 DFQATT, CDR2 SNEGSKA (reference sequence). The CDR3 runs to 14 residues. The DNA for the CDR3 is TGCAGTGCTAGAGATTCTAAAATCGGGGCTGAGCAGTTCTTC. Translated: CSARDSKIGAEQFF.

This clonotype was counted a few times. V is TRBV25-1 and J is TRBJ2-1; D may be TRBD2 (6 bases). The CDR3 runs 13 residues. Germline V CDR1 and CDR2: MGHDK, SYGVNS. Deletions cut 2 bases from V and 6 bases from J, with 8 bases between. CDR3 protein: CASSELTSNEQFF. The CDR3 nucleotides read TGTGCCAGCAGTGAACTGACTAGCAATGAGCAGTTCTTC.